This T cell receptor beta chain is drawn from a study of CD4 T cells in relation to SARS-CoV-2 and coronaviruses. Repertoires were generated with immunoSEQ multiplex PCR, while TCRdb's copy carries only in-frame clones and drops some. The sample contains almost 20,000 clones, just under 75% of which appear only once. CD4+ T cells from unexposed donors were obtained before the COVID-19 pandemic (2011-2018). The cells were cultured for around ten days before CD4+ T cells were isolated. Germline V gene sequence: CDR1 LGHDT, CDR2 YNNKEL (reference sequence). After removal of 2 bases from V and 4 bases from J, the junction contained 6 bases not matched to a gene. The CDR3 loop spans 15 amino acids. A remark on this clone: Antigen unknown.

Sample: CD4+ T cells from PBMCs, cultured in vitro. The rearrangement uses TRBV3-1 (or the pseudogene TRBV3-2) and TRBJ1-2; TRBD1 agrees at 8 bases. The receptor's source is a human donor in good health. The CDR3 bases are TGTGCCAGCAGCCAACCCGGGACAGGCTCCTATGGCTACACCTTC. It yields the protein CASSQPGTGSYGYTF.